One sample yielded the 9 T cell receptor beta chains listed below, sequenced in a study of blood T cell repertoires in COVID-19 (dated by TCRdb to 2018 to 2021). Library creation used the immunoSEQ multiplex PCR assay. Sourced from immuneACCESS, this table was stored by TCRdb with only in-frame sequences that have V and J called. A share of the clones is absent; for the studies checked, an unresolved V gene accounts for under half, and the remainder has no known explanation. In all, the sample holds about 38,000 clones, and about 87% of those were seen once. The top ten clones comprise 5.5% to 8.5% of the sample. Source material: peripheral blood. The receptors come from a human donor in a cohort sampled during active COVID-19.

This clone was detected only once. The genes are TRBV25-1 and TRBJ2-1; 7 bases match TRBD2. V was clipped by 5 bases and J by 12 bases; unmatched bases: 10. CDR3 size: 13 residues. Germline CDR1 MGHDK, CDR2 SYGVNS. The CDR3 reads CASSSQGRAGQFF. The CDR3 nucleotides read TGTGCCAGCAGTTCCCAAGGGAGGGCCGGGCAGTTCTTC.

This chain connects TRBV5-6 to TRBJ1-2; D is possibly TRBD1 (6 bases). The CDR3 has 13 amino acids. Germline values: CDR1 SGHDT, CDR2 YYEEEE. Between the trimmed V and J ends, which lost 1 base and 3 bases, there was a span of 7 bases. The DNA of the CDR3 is TGTGCCAGCAGCTTGAACAGGGACTATGGCTACACCTTC. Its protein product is CASSLNRDYGYTF.

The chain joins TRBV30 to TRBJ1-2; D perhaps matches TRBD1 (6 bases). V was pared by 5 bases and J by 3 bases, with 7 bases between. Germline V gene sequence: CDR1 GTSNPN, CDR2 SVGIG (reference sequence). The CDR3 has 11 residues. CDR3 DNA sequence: TGTGCCTGGGGACAGTACTATGGCTACACCTTC. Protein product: CAWGQYYGYTF.

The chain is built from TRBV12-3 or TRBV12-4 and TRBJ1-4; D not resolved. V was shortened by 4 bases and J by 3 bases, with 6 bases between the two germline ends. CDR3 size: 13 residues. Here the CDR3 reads CASSWRANEKLFF. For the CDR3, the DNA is TGTGCCAGCAGTTGGCGGGCTAATGAAAAACTGTTTTTT.

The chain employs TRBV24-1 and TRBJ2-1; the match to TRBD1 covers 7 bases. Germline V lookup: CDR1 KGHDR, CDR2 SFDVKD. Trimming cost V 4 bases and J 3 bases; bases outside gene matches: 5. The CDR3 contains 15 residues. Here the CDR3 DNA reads TGTGCCACCAGTGAGACGACAGGGCACTACAATGAGCAGTTCTTC. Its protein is CATSETTGHYNEQFF.

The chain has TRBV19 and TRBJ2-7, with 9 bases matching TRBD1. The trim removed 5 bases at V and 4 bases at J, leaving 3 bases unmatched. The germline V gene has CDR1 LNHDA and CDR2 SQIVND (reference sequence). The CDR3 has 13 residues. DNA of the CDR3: TGTGCCAGTAGTCCAGGGACAGGGTACGAGCAGTACTTC. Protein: CASSPGTGYEQYF.

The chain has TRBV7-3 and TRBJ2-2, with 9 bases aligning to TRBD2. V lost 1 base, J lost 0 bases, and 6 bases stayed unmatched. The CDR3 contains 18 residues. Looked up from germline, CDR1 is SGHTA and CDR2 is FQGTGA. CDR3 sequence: CASSLRVLAGTNTGELFF. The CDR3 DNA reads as TGTGCCAGCAGCTTAAGGGTTCTAGCGGGGACGAACACCGGGGAGCTGTTTTTT.

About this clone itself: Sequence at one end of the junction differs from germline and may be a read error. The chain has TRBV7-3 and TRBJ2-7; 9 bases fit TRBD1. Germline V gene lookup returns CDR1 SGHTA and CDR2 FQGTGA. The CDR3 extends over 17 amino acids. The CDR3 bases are TGTGCCAGCAGCCACAAACCGAGCCCGGGACAGGGCCTTTCCGGAGACTTC. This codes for CASSHKPSPGQGLSGDF.

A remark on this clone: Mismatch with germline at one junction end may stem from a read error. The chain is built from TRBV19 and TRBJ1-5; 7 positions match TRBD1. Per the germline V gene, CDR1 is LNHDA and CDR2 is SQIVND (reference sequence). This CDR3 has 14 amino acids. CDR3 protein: CASSRGQSNQPQHF. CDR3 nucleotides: TGTGCCAGCAGTAGGGGACAGAGCAATCAGCCCCAGCATTTT. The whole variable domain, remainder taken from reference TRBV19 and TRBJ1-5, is DGGITQSPKYLFRKEGQNVTLSCEQNLNHDAMYWYRQDPGQGLRLIYYSQIVNDFQKGDIAEGYSVSREKKESFPLTVTSAQKNPTAFYLCASSRGQSNQPQHFGDGTRLSIL.